This TCR beta chain was profiled in a study of persistence of HIV-infected CD4 T cells. Lysates of CMV-infected fibroblasts at roughly 10 ug/mL stimulated these cells. Memory cells lacking CD40L and CD69 with high CD45RO were sorted. Points on this clone: Its antigen is unknown.

The CDR3 totals 14 residues. V was trimmed by 3 bases and J by 1 base, leaving 12 bases between them. Germline V CDR1 and CDR2: SQVTM, ANQGSEA. The immunoSEQ assay was version 4, run in survey mode. The method was immunoSEQ multiplex PCR; TCRdb's version includes in-frame clones alone and lacks a portion of them. This table has approximately 30,000 clones, around 80% appearing once. This rearrangement joins TRBV29-1 to TRBJ1-1, with D maybe TRBD1 (5 bases). The clonotype was recovered from an adult man with HIV who was CMV-seropositive. Sequencing used CD4+ T cells sorted from PBMCs after roughly 20-hour stimulation, obtained from a patient who received antiretroviral therapy. The CDR3 sequence is CSVDRQGRNTEAFF. The CDR3 bases are TGCAGCGTTGACAGGCAGGGCAGGAACACTGAAGCTTTCTTT. The full variable domain, its missing parts supplied by reference TRBV29-1 and TRBJ1-1, is SAVISQKPSRDICQRGTSLTIQCQVDSQVTMMFWYRQQPGQSLTLIATANQGSEATYESGFVIDKFPISRPNLTFSTLTVSNMSPEDSSIYLCSVDRQGRNTEAFFGQGTRLTVV.